This T cell receptor beta chain was identified in a study of blood T cell repertoires in COVID-19. Looked up from germline, CDR1 is LNHDA and CDR2 is SQIVND (reference sequence). The V gene lost 5 bases and the J gene lost 9 bases, with 16 bases spanning the gap. The CDR3 sequence is 14 residues long. The protocol was immunoSEQ multiplex PCR, while the TCRdb copy is restricted to in-frame clones and leaves out a portion. In the table there are about 280,000 clones, around 87% of which are singletons. The receptor was isolated from a woman in her 30s who had recovered from COVID-19. Sequenced input: peripheral blood. The V and J genes are TRBV19 and TRBJ2-2; D possibly corresponds to TRBD2 (5 bases). The CDR3 reads CASSGTSNHRELFF. The CDR3 bases are TGTGCCAGTAGTGGCACTAGTAATCACCGGGAGCTGTTTTTT.